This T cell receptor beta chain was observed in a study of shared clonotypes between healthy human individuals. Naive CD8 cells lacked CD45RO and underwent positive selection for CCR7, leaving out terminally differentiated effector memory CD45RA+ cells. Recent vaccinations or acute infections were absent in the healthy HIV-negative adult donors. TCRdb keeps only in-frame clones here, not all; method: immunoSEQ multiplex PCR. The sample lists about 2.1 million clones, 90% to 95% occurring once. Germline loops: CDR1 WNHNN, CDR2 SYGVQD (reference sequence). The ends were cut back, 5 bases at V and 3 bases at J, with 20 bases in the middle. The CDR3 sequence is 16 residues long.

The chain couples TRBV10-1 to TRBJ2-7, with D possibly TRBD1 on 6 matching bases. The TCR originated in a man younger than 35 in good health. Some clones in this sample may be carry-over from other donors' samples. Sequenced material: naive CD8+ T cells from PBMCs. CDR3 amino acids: CASSTKGHDRRYEQYF. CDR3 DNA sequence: TGCGCCAGCAGTACCAAGGGACACGACCGACGCTACGAGCAGTACTTC.